This T cell receptor (beta chain) was identified during a study of CD8 T cells in ankylosing spondylitis (dated by TCRdb to about 2017). Some background on the complete study: T cell receptor beta repertoires were profiled in healthy donors and ankylosing spondylitis patients so that disease-linked TCR variants could be found. The full study cohort was made up of about two dozen ankylosing spondylitis patients and 108 healthy donors. Peripheral blood was sampled, and synovial fluid was also collected from ankylosing spondylitis patients. Study-wide findings and limitations: A CD8+ phenotype was shown by the disease-linked clones, which were found at relatively low frequencies in peripheral blood. A TCR beta motif made up of several highly homologous amino acid variants appeared to be characteristic of blood from ankylosing spondylitis patients. Significant enrichment of the disease-linked clones was reported in matched synovial fluid samples from ankylosing spondylitis patients. Some motif variants had previously been reported in the synovial fluid and blood of reactive arthritis patients, which suggests shared mechanisms of disease initiation.

The junction shows trimming of 5 bases on V and 7 bases on J, plus 15 bases between the germline ends. CDR1 and CDR2, looked up from the germline V gene (reference sequence), are SEHNR and FQNEAQ. Including cysteine and phenylalanine, the CDR3 has 15 amino acids. CDR3 DNA is the only sequence kept; it has 45 bases, read in frame from the first base. The listed sequencing device is Illumina HiSeq 2500. Quantitative 5'-RACE with molecular barcodes was used to prepare TCR beta libraries. In the original analysis: Disease-linked TCR variants were identified with a new computational method built on a probabilistic model of VDJ rearrangement. TCRdb cleaned the public reads at Q25 with fastp, built clones with MiXCR and kept in-frame beta chains. Each CDR3 protein gets just one entry, which takes the most common genes and DNA from the rows behind it. TCRdb, rather than the study authors, made the V and J calls. The sample contains 310,000 or so distinct CDR3 sequences, 20% of them found a single time. The top ten clones comprise about 8% of the sample.

This clonotype has more than one count but fewer than ten. Its antigen is still unknown. Per-base quality was not reported, and no clone a single base away is much larger than it. Here the chain combines TRBV7-9 and TRBJ1-6; too little of a D gene remains to name it. Sequenced: blood, either unsorted or a sorted T cell fraction (not recorded which). The clonotype was recovered from a male donor with ankylosing spondylitis or in good health (not recorded which). This receptor carries the CDR3 CASSVDQGLNSPLHF. The DNA sequence is given as TGTGCCAGCAGCGTCGATCAAGGCCTAAATTCACCCCTCCACTTT. The entire variable domain, with the stretches around the CDR3 drawn from the reference TRBV7-9 and TRBJ1-6 proteins, is DTGVSQNPRHKITKRGQNVTFRCDPISEHNRLYWYRQTLGQGPEFLTYFQNEAQLEKSRLLSDRFSAERPKGSFSTLEIQRTEQGDSAMYLCASSVDQGLNSPLHFGNGTRLTVT.